This entry is about one T cell receptor beta chain. Participants' own reports of clinical history determined their cohort assignment. The study counted Cohort 3 donors as recovered given two negative PCRs, clearance, or symptom resolution. In the source study's methods: Estimated nucleated cell counts came from reference gene primer amplification. Profiled with immunoSEQ multiplex PCR; TCRdb holds only in-frame clones, not every one. V and J calls and clone size come straight from that table; D and trimming were deduced from the DNA. There are around 230,000 clones in the sample; 82% occur only once, and 15% lies in the top ten. This entry comes from a study of blood T cell repertoires in COVID-19. Study-level information: T cells, B-cell-depleted T cells, or PBMCs supplied cDNA or gDNA.

Trimming cost V 3 bases and J 4 bases, with 13 bases left between them. Germline V gives CDR1 SGHDN, CDR2 FVKESK. The CDR3 has 14 amino acids. Sequenced material: PBMCs or T cells enriched from blood (not recorded which). This sequence was found in a man aged 35 to 55 who had recovered from COVID-19. The chain carries TRBV14 and TRBJ2-7, with a possible D match to TRBD2 (6 bases). The CDR3 DNA follows: TGTGCCAGCAGCCAGGCGGGACTCCCTTACGAGCAGTACTTC. Protein product: CASSQAGLPYEQYF.